The sequence of this TCR beta chain was determined in a study of blood T cell repertoires in COVID-19. In the source study's methods: Using reference gene primer amplification, nucleated cell counts were estimated. Using immunoSEQ multiplex PCR, the repertoire was profiled, and TCRdb retains in-frame clones only, with some absent. V and J calls and clone size come straight from that table; D and trimming were deduced from the DNA. The data contain more than 95,000 clones, about nine tenths of them seen just once; the ten biggest clones take up over 12%. The CDR3 extends over 14 amino acids. Trimming removed 4 bases from V and 2 bases from J, with 11 bases in between. Germline values: CDR1 MDHEN, CDR2 SYDVKM.

The V and J genes are TRBV28 and TRBJ2-5; D might be TRBD1 (7 bases). The material sequenced was peripheral blood. The clonotype originates from a man aged 50-60 years with acute or convalescent COVID-19. CDR3 region: CASSSGGRQETQYF. The CDR3 DNA reads as TGTGCCAGCAGTTCAGGGGGGCGGCAAGAGACCCAGTACTTC.